This T cell receptor (beta chain) comes out of a study of shared clonotypes between healthy human individuals. Sequenced by immunoSEQ multiplex PCR; TCRdb stores in-frame clones only, minus some. The sample consists of 1,400,000 or so clones, about 98.5% of them appearing once. Germline V gives CDR1 SGHAT, CDR2 FQNNGV. Trimming took 5 bases from V and 5 from J; bases not matched to a gene: 17. There are 18 residues in the CDR3. Sequenced input: naive CD4+ T cells sorted from blood. Subset given: CD45RA+ positively selected. The source is a man younger than 40 in good health. The chain employs TRBV11-2 and TRBJ2-7, with 11 positions matching TRBD1. CDR3 coding DNA: TGTGCCAGCAGCAGATCCCCCAGAAGGGACAGGGGGTTAAACGAGCAGTACTTC. It codes for CASSRSPRRDRGLNEQYF.